This T cell receptor beta chain was obtained from a study of immune cell composition in non-small cell lung cancer. Sequenced by immunoSEQ multiplex PCR; TCRdb stores in-frame clones only, minus some. The sample contains 13,000 or so clones, approximately 70% of which appear only once. V was cut by 2 bases and J by 2 bases, with 10 bases left in between. The CDR3 extends over 15 amino acids. Germline V CDR1 and CDR2: SGDLS, YYNGEE. The receptor's source is a human donor with non-small cell lung cancer. Sequencing used lung tumor tissue. V and J are TRBV9 and TRBJ1-4; D is perhaps TRBD1 (6 bases). The CDR3 reads CASSVDTGTNEKLFF. The CDR3 nucleotides are TGTGCCAGCAGCGTGGATACAGGGACTAATGAAAAACTGTTTTTT.